This T cell receptor beta chain was profiled in a study of blood T cell repertoires in COVID-19. The overall study: Sources were T cells, B-cell-depleted T cells, or PBMCs; the material itself was cDNA or gDNA.

Sequencing used immunoSEQ multiplex PCR; TCRdb keeps in-frame clones, though not all of them. The table shows 300,000 to 400,000 clones, with approximately 86% occurring only once. The CDR3 runs to 15 residues. V was cut by 4 bases and J by 3 bases, with 15 bases left in between. The germline CDR1 and CDR2 sequences are SGHTA and FQGNSA. This clonotype originated in a young man with COVID-19, enrolled during active disease. Sequenced material: peripheral blood. The V and J genes are TRBV7-2 and TRBJ1-2; TRBD1 might be the D (6 bases). The CDR3 DNA is TGTGCCAGCAGCTCAAACAGGGAAAAACACTATGGCTACACCTTC. Residues: CASSSNREKHYGYTF.